These 29 T cell receptor beta chains originate from one sample sequenced in a study of blood T cell repertoires in COVID-19. Sequencing was performed with immunoSEQ multiplex PCR; in TCRdb, only in-frame clones are kept and a portion is missing. The sample carries approximately 92,000 clones, roughly nine tenths recorded once. Sequenced: peripheral blood. Source of these receptors: a woman in her sixties or seventies with COVID-19, enrolled during active disease.

This clone has a handful of counts. The chain links TRBV10-3 to TRBJ1-3, with D possibly matching TRBD1 (6 bases). This CDR3 region has 15 residues. From germline, CDR1 is ENHRY and CDR2 SYGVKD. V lost 2 bases and J lost 2, with 10 bases in between. The CDR3 nucleotides read TGTGCCATCAGTGAGGACAGGAGGACTGGAAACACCATATATTTT. It codes for CAISEDRRTGNTIYF.

This CDR3 is CAITPGQGAHEQYF. The CDR3 DNA follows: TGTGCCATCACCCCGGGACAGGGGGCCCACGAGCAGTACTTC. The chain carries TRBV10-3 and TRBJ2-7; the match to TRBD1 covers 12 bases. The V segment lost 7 bases and the J segment 5 bases; nucleotides outside the gene matches: 6. The CDR3 has 14 residues. CDR1 and CDR2 (germline): ENHRY, SYGVKD.

The chain is built from TRBV28 and TRBJ2-7; 8 bases match TRBD2. Germline-derived CDR1 and CDR2 are MDHEN and SYDVKM. This CDR3 has 14 amino acids. Unmatched junction bases numbered 4, after V lost 3 bases and J lost 3 bases. CDR3 in amino acids: CASSLGTSRYEQYF. The DNA of the CDR3 is TGTGCCAGCAGTTTGGGGACTAGTCGCTACGAGCAGTACTTC.

Details on this clone: The sample has other DNA sequences that encode this CDR3 too. The CDR3 region is CASSLTYNEQFF. CDR3 nucleotide sequence: TGTGCCAGCAGCCTAACTTACAATGAGCAGTTCTTC. The chain has TRBV7-9 and TRBJ2-1; D gene uncertain. Germline V CDR1 and CDR2: SEHNR, FQNEAQ (reference sequence). This CDR3 is 12 amino acids long. V was cut by 5 bases and J by 4 bases, with 6 bases left in between.

This CDR3 reads CASSQGWGERSGNTIYF. DNA of the CDR3: TGTGCCAGCAGCCAAGGGTGGGGGGAGCGCTCTGGAAACACCATATATTTT. The chain joins TRBV3-1 (or the pseudogene TRBV3-2) to TRBJ1-3; D perhaps matches TRBD1 (5 bases). From germline, CDR1 is LGHDT and CDR2 YNNKEL (reference sequence). The V end lost 1 base, the J end lost 0 bases, and 13 bases lay between the germline ends. The CDR3 consists of 17 residues.

The chain employs TRBV5-1 and TRBJ1-1, with 8 bases aligning to TRBD1. Trimming at V came to 4 bases and at J to 0 bases, leaving 2 bases not matched to a gene. Germline V CDR1 and CDR2: SGHRS, YFSETQ. The CDR3 extends over 14 amino acids. The CDR3 region has the DNA TGCGCCAGCAGCGGACAGGGAATGAACACTGAAGCTTTCTTT. This gives the protein CASSGQGMNTEAFF.

This chain connects TRBV5-4 to TRBJ2-3; D might be TRBD2 (5 bases). Germline CDR1 and CDR2: SGHNT and YYREEE (reference sequence). V shed 0 bases and J shed 2 bases, with 16 bases lying between them. The CDR3 has 17 amino acids. The CDR3 loop is CASSLAGVPGYTDTQYF. In nucleotides, the CDR3 is TGTGCCAGCAGCTTGGCCGGGGTCCCGGGGTACACAGATACGCAGTATTTT.

This chain joins TRBV7-3 and TRBJ2-1, with D possibly TRBD1 on 6 matching bases. In germline, CDR1 is SGHTA, CDR2 FQGTGA. CDR3 length: 15 residues. Trimming removed 1 base from V and 4 bases from J, with 11 bases in between. CDR3 protein: CASSLRQGTYNEQFF. In DNA form, the CDR3 reads TGTGCCAGCAGCTTAAGGCAGGGGACGTACAATGAGCAGTTCTTC.

V usage is TRBV4-3 and J usage is TRBJ2-1; tentatively, D is TRBD1 (6 bases). V was pared by 4 bases and J by 6 bases, with 16 bases between. CDR1 and CDR2 from the germline V gene are LGHNA and YSLEER. This CDR3 spans 15 amino acids. The CDR3 sequence is CASSRLGARVNEQFF. For the CDR3, the DNA is TGCGCCAGCAGCCGTCTGGGGGCGCGTGTCAATGAGCAGTTCTTC.

V and J are TRBV6-2 or TRBV6-3 and TRBJ2-7, with 9 bases matching TRBD2. The CDR3 runs 13 residues. J lost 7 bases, V lost 3 bases, and 4 bases had no gene match. CDR1 is MNHEY and CDR2 is SVGEGT in the germline V gene. The CDR3 bases are TGTGCCAGCAGTTATAATCTAGCGGGGGAGCAGTACTTC. Protein product: CASSYNLAGEQYF.

The DNA of the CDR3 is TGTGCCACCGGGACAAGGAGCACAGATACGCAGTATTTT. The encoded protein is CATGTRSTDTQYF. The rearrangement links TRBV11-2 to TRBJ2-3; possible D gene TRBD1, 6 bases. The CDR3 extends over 13 amino acids. Trimming took off 10 bases at V and 0 bases at J, with 11 bases between the two ends. CDR1 is SGHAT, CDR2 FQNNGV, per germline.

The genes are TRBV5-1 and TRBJ1-1, with D perhaps matching TRBD1 (5 bases). Germline V CDR1 and CDR2: SGHRS, YFSETQ. The CDR3 totals 13 residues. V lost 7 bases and J lost 0, with 10 bases in between. The CDR3 DNA follows: TGCGCCAGCGGGACTGACATGAACACTGAAGCTTTCTTT. Translated: CASGTDMNTEAFF.

The V gene is TRBV21-1, the J gene TRBJ1-2. TRBV21-1 is reported as a pseudogene. The CDR3 covers 13 residues. CDR3 loop: CASSDRGTYGYTF. The CDR3 coding sequence is TGTGCCAGCAGCGACCGGGGGACCTATGGCTACACCTTC.

The DNA for the CDR3 is TGCGCCAGCAGCCAGGACACCGGGACAGGGCTGGATGAGCAGTTCTTC. It translates to CASSQDTGTGLDEQFF. The chain combines TRBV4-3 with TRBJ2-1, with 9 bases aligning to TRBD1. With V trimmed by 3 bases and J by 8 bases, 11 bases remained unmatched. Germline CDR1 and CDR2: LGHNA and YSLEER. The CDR3 has 16 amino acids.

This chain links TRBV10-3 with TRBJ2-1; tentatively, D is TRBD1 (5 bases). Between the trimmed V and J ends, which lost 10 bases and 8 bases, there was a span of 12 bases. The CDR3 is 11 amino acids. Germline loops: CDR1 ENHRY, CDR2 SYGVKD. CDR3 in amino acids: CASSGNDEQFF. CDR3 sequence (DNA): TGTGCCAGCTCAGGGAACGATGAGCAGTTCTTC.

J is TRBJ1-1 and V is TRBV18, with 7 positions matching TRBD1. The germline V gene has CDR1 KGHSH and CDR2 LQKENI. The CDR3 length is 16 residues. The V and J ends lost 5 bases and 1 base, in that order; junction bases with no gene match: 10. In nucleotides, the CDR3 is TGTGCCAGCTCATCCACCCTGGGACAGCAGAACACTGAAGCTTTCTTT. Encoded protein: CASSSTLGQQNTEAFF. The whole variable domain, filled in from reference TRBV18 and TRBJ1-1, reads NAGVMQNPRHLVRRRGQEARLRCSPMKGHSHVYWYRQLPEEGLKFMVYLQKENIIDESGMPKERFSAEFPKEGPSILRIQQVVRGDSAAYFCASSSTLGQQNTEAFFGQGTRLTVV.

The V and J genes are TRBV6-1 and TRBJ1-6; no firm D call. V was clipped by 2 bases and J by 4 bases, with 9 bases between them. The CDR3 extends over 15 amino acids. Germline lookup yields CDR1 MNHNS and CDR2 SASEGT. DNA for the CDR3: TGTGCCAGCAGTGAACCCCCCCATTATAATTCACCCCTCCACTTT. This gives the protein CASSEPPHYNSPLHF.

The genes are TRBV4-3 and TRBJ2-2; D possibly corresponds to TRBD1 (5 bases). The V and J ends lost 1 base and 5 bases respectively, with 14 bases between them. The CDR3 runs 16 residues. CDR1 LGHNA and CDR2 YSLEER come from the germline V gene. The CDR3 loop is CASSQGVGQLTGELFF. In nucleotides, the CDR3 is TGCGCCAGCAGCCAAGGGGTGGGGCAGTTGACCGGGGAGCTGTTTTTT.

This chain uses TRBV7-9 with TRBJ2-7; 8 positions agree with TRBD2. The junction had 9 bases not matched to a gene; V was cut back by 4 bases and J by 10 bases. The CDR3 contains 13 residues. CDR1 is SEHNR and CDR2 is FQNEAQ in the germline V gene (reference sequence). The DNA of the CDR3 is TGTGCCAGCAGCTCAGGACCGGGAGGGGCACAGTACTTC. As protein: CASSSGPGGAQYF.

The chain is built from TRBV7-9 and TRBJ1-6; possible D gene TRBD1, 5 bases. V was pared by 5 bases and J by 9 bases, with 14 bases between. In germline, CDR1 is SEHNR, CDR2 FQNEAQ (reference sequence). The CDR3 loop spans 14 amino acids. CDR3 protein: CASSQDSIPSPLHF. The CDR3 DNA follows: TGTGCCAGCAGCCAAGACAGCATCCCTTCACCCCTCCACTTT.

This clone came up a few times. This chain links TRBV5-4 with TRBJ1-6; weak D call: TRBD1 (6 bases). The CDR3 has 17 amino acids. Germline CDR1 reads SGHNT; CDR2 reads YYREEE (reference sequence). Between the trimmed V and J ends, which lost 3 bases and 7 bases, there was a span of 20 bases. In nucleotides, the CDR3 is TGTGCCAGCAGCTCCGAAATGGGGGCAGGAAGAAATTCACCCCTCCACTTT. Amino acids: CASSSEMGAGRNSPLHF.

The V and J genes are TRBV10-1 and TRBJ2-7, with 8 bases lining up with TRBD2. The CDR3 runs to 13 residues. V was pared by 3 bases and J by 9 bases, with 7 bases of the junction left unmatched. CDR1 is WNHNN, CDR2 SYGVQD, per germline (reference sequence). The CDR3 loop is CASSEAGVVGQYF. DNA for the CDR3: TGCGCCAGCAGTGAAGCGGGGGTCGTAGGGCAGTACTTC.

DNA for the CDR3: TGTGCCAGTAGTACCAGGGGGCTTCGTCAGCCCCAGCATTTT. Its translation is CASSTRGLRQPQHF. The chain joins TRBV19 to TRBJ1-5, with 8 nucleotides matching TRBD1. CDR3 length equals 14 residues. Germline trimming cut 4 bases from V and 6 bases from J; bases unmatched to any gene: 5. Germline CDR1 LNHDA, CDR2 SQIVND (reference sequence). Combining the CDR3 with reference TRBV19 and TRBJ1-5 gives the whole variable domain DGGITQSPKYLFRKEGQNVTLSCEQNLNHDAMYWYRQDPGQGLRLIYYSQIVNDFQKGDIAEGYSVSREKKESFPLTVTSAQKNPTAFYLCASSTRGLRQPQHFGDGTRLSIL.

The chain employs TRBV19 and TRBJ2-1; weak D call: TRBD2 (5 bases). The CDR3 contains 13 residues. V lost 2 bases, J lost 7 bases, and 9 bases lay in between. Per the germline V gene, CDR1 is LNHDA and CDR2 is SQIVND (reference sequence). The CDR3 is CASSISLANEQFF. Here the CDR3 DNA reads TGTGCCAGTAGTATATCCTTAGCGAATGAGCAGTTCTTC.

The V call is TRBV28, the J call TRBJ2-2; TRBD2 matches at 7 bases. Germline CDR1 is MDHEN and CDR2 is SYDVKM. V trimming: 6 bases; J trimming: 8 bases; junction bases outside the gene matches: 12. This CDR3 spans 15 amino acids. CDR3 DNA sequence: TGTGCCAGCAGCCCACTAGCGTCTTACCGGGGGGAGCTGTTTTTT. Translation gives CASSPLASYRGELFF.

This rearrangement joins TRBV4-2 to TRBJ2-2; D possibly corresponds to TRBD2 (5 bases). CDR3 length: 18 amino acids. CDR1 is LGHNA and CDR2 is YNFKEQ in the germline V gene. Trimming cost V 0 bases and J 3 bases, with 17 bases left between them. Written as DNA, the CDR3 is TGTGCCAGCAGCCAAGAAACCAGGCGGGTGGAGGACACCGGGGAGCTGTTTTTT. Translation gives CASSQETRRVEDTGELFF.

The chain recombines TRBV6-2 or TRBV6-3 with TRBJ2-1, with 11 nucleotides matching TRBD1. The CDR3 length is 18 residues. V lost 6 bases and J lost 8; bases outside the gene matches: 18. CDR1 is MNHEY and CDR2 is SVGEGT in the germline V gene. The DNA for the CDR3 is TGTGCCAGCAGCAACGACTTACGGACAGGGGGCATTAGGGATGAGCAGTTCTTC. Translated: CASSNDLRTGGIRDEQFF.

The chain recombines TRBV6-6 with TRBJ2-1; the D gene is possibly TRBD2 (5 bases). CDR3 length equals 14 residues. V lost 8 bases, J lost 6 bases, and 17 bases lay in between. The germline V gene encodes CDR1 MNHNY and CDR2 SVGAGI (reference sequence). The CDR3, as DNA: TGTGCCAGCTCGGGCAGGACTGAACGCAATGAGCAGTTCTTC. This gives the protein CASSGRTERNEQFF.

This chain uses TRBV2 with TRBJ2-1; 9 nucleotides match TRBD2. CDR3 size: 16 residues. V trimming: 6 bases; J trimming: 4 bases; junction bases outside the gene matches: 10. In germline, CDR1 is SNHLY, CDR2 FYNNEI. Written as DNA, the CDR3 is TGTGCCAGCAGCCTTAGAGGCGGGGGGGGATACAATGAGCAGTTCTTC. This gives the protein CASSLRGGGGYNEQFF. Based on the CDR3 plus reference TRBV2 and TRBJ2-1, the full variable domain is EPEVTQTPSHQVTQMGQEVILRCVPISNHLYFYWYRQILGQKVEFLVSFYNNEISEKSEIFDDQFSVERPDGSNFTLKIRSTKLEDSAMYFCASSLRGGGGYNEQFFGPGTRLTVL.